This T cell receptor beta chain stems from a study of OX40 agonist ivuxolimab in advanced cancers. About the research overall: The study treated patients with ivuxolimab, an agonistic anti-OX40 (CD134) antibody.

The study's findings and limits: People who partly responded at 0.1-3.0 mg/kg had some of the least clonal expansion seen. Normalized T-cell clonal expansion was also low in some nonresponders.

It was autoimmune disease history or systemic immunosuppression that excluded patients. This clone was seen once. The target antigen is unknown. Repertoires were generated with immunoSEQ multiplex PCR, while TCRdb's copy carries only in-frame clones and drops some. The sample lists 60,000 to 80,000 clones, roughly 82% occurring once. The CDR3 loop spans 14 amino acids. V gave up 0 bases and J gave up 0 bases, with 4 bases separating them. The germline V gene has CDR1 SGHRS and CDR2 YFSETQ. The chain recombines TRBV5-1 with TRBJ1-3; D is unresolved. Sequencing was performed on CD4+ or CD8+ T cells sorted from blood, taken in a trial of the OX40 agonist ivuxolimab. The sequence was collected from an adult with an advanced solid tumor such as melanoma, head and neck, liver or kidney cancer. As DNA, the CDR3 is TGCGCCAGCAGCTTGGTAGGCTCTGGAAACACCATATATTTT. Amino acid sequence: CASSLVGSGNTIYF.